What follows are 11 T cell receptor beta chains derived from one specimen sequenced in a study of blood T cell repertoires in COVID-19. Assay: immunoSEQ multiplex PCR; the TCRdb copy retains only in-frame clones and omits some. The table shows approximately 78,000 clones, with 75% to 90% occurring only once. What was sequenced was peripheral blood. The source is a woman of 80 years or more with acute or convalescent COVID-19.

The chain couples TRBV25-1 to TRBJ2-6; D is perhaps TRBD2 (5 bases). Germline V gives CDR1 MGHDK, CDR2 SYGVNS. The CDR3 is 12 amino acids. The germline V and J ends were trimmed by 4 bases and 19 bases, with 17 bases remaining between them. The CDR3 DNA reads TGTGCCAGCAGTGTAGGAGGCGCGGTTCGAACTTTC. This translates into CASSVGGAVRTF.

The rearrangement joins TRBV19 to TRBJ2-2; 8 bases are a match to TRBD1. The CDR3 spans 15 residues. Trimming took 5 bases from V and 2 from J; bases not matched to a gene: 4. Germline V CDR1 and CDR2: LNHDA, SQIVND (reference sequence). The CDR3 spells CASSVGQVNTGELFF. The CDR3 DNA follows: TGTGCCAGTAGTGTGGGACAGGTTAACACCGGGGAGCTGTTTTTT.

The chain has TRBV7-6 and TRBJ2-5; no clear D. Germline V lookup: CDR1 SGHVS, CDR2 FNYEAQ. Trimming left V 3 bases short and J 4 bases short, with 6 bases between. The CDR3 spans 12 residues. In DNA form, the CDR3 reads TGTGCCAGCAGCTTCTTCGGAGAGACCCAGTACTTC. Protein product: CASSFFGETQYF.

This clone has only one observation. The chain recombines TRBV18 with TRBJ2-7; 7 bases map to TRBD1. Looked up from germline, CDR1 is KGHSH and CDR2 is LQKENI. The J segment lost 6 bases and the V segment lost 4 bases, leaving 9 bases of the junction unmatched. This CDR3 contains 14 residues. This CDR3 reads CASSQKTGKGEQYF. CDR3 DNA: TGTGCCAGCTCACAAAAGACAGGGAAGGGCGAGCAGTACTTC.

This clone was found once. J is TRBJ2-1 and V is TRBV19, with 9 positions matching TRBD1. The CDR3 is 16 residues long. Per germline, CDR1 LNHDA and CDR2 SQIVND (reference sequence). V shed 1 base, J shed 6 bases, and the junction held 7 bases outside the gene matches. CDR3 in DNA: TGTGCCAGTAGTATAGGCGGGACAGGGAGGATCAATGAGCAGTTCTTC. This codes for CASSIGGTGRINEQFF.

This chain links TRBV18 with TRBJ2-1; D might be TRBD2 (5 bases). In germline, CDR1 is KGHSH, CDR2 LQKENI. CDR3 length: 16 amino acids. V lost 4 bases to trimming and J lost 2 bases, with 15 bases between them. The DNA of the CDR3 is TGTGCCAGCTCACTAGTTAGCGCACCTCCCTACAATGAGCAGTTCTTC. Translation: CASSLVSAPPYNEQFF. Drawing the rest from reference TRBV18 and TRBJ2-1, the complete variable domain is NAGVMQNPRHLVRRRGQEARLRCSPMKGHSHVYWYRQLPEEGLKFMVYLQKENIIDESGMPKERFSAEFPKEGPSILRIQQVVRGDSAAYFCASSLVSAPPYNEQFFGPGTRLTVL.

The V gene is TRBV30, the J gene TRBJ2-7; D might be TRBD1 (5 bases). The CDR3 extends over 16 amino acids. The germline V gene encodes CDR1 GTSNPN and CDR2 SVGIG (reference sequence). Trimming cost V 1 base and J 6 bases, with 22 bases left between them. The CDR3 sequence: CAWSGGVGQLLREQYF. Written as DNA, the CDR3 is TGTGCCTGGAGTGGGGGCGTTGGCCAGCTCCTACGCGAGCAGTACTTC.

The V and J genes are TRBV25-1 and TRBJ1-2; possibly TRBD1 for D (5 bases). V gave up 3 bases and J gave up 0 bases, with 14 bases separating them. There are 16 residues in the CDR3. The germline CDR1 and CDR2 sequences are MGHDK and SYGVNS. The CDR3 protein is CASSEGGGTTNYGYTF. The CDR3 nucleotides are TGTGCCAGCAGTGAGGGAGGCGGGACGACTAACTATGGCTACACCTTC.

This chain links TRBV14 with TRBJ2-7, with 7 bases fitting TRBD1. There are 14 residues in the CDR3. V shed 0 bases, J shed 3 bases, and the junction held 2 bases outside the gene matches. Per the germline V gene, CDR1 is SGHDN and CDR2 is FVKESK. For the CDR3, the DNA is TGTGCCAGCAGCCAAGATCAGGGGGTCTACGAGCAGTACTTC. Translating gives CASSQDQGVYEQYF.

This chain connects TRBV6-1 to TRBJ2-5, with a weak D call TRBD1 (6 bases). CDR1 MNHNS and CDR2 SASEGT come from the germline V gene. Trimming shortened V by 3 bases and J by 5 bases, and 16 bases separated the two germline ends. CDR3 size: 15 residues. The CDR3 sequence: CASSEVPGRGETQYF. The CDR3 DNA reads TGTGCCAGCAGTGAGGTCCCGGGCAGGGGCGAGACCCAGTACTTC.

The V and J genes are TRBV5-1 and TRBJ1-1; 10 bases align to TRBD1. Looked up from germline, CDR1 is SGHRS and CDR2 is YFSETQ. CDR3 length: 15 amino acids. V dropped 3 bases and J dropped 5; count of bases not matched to a gene: 7. The CDR3, as DNA: TGCGCCAGCAGCTCGTTGGGGACAGGGGTAACTGAAGCTTTCTTT. As protein: CASSSLGTGVTEAFF.